What follows describes a single TCR beta chain. Antigen unknown. The sample belongs to a study of T cell responses to AZD1222 COVID-19 vaccine. Repertoires were generated with immunoSEQ multiplex PCR, while TCRdb's copy carries only in-frame clones and drops some. The sample includes about 85,000 clones, 86% of them seen just once. Overall study results and limits: Baseline serostatus was positive in only a handful of AZD1222 recipients. CD4 TCRs linked to vaccination spanned spike, dominating at 160-218 and 743-854. There were mostly white British donors and more females than males, and clonal diversity was possibly underestimated.

Trimming took off 4 bases at V and 5 bases at J, with 23 bases between the two ends. CDR3 length: 17 amino acids. Germline V gene lookup returns CDR1 SGHDN and CDR2 FVKESK. The material was peripheral blood, obtained on day 0 of AZD1222 vaccination. The receptor comes from an adult in good health. V is TRBV14 and J is TRBJ2-5; TRBD1 or TRBD2 may be the D gene (5 bases each). The CDR3 loop is CASSPQKGGGGTETQYF. CDR3 in DNA: TGTGCCAGCAGCCCCCAGAAAGGAGGAGGTGGGACGGAGACCCAGTACTTC.